This T cell receptor beta chain was recorded in a study of blood T cell repertoires in COVID-19. Study as a whole: Sites across the United States, Italy and Spain contributed samples from acute and convalescent COVID-19. The analysed material was cDNA or gDNA that came from T cells, B-cell-depleted T cells, or PBMCs.

Trimming cost V 5 bases and J 7 bases, with 20 bases left between them. From germline, CDR1 is SGHTA and CDR2 FQGNSA. CDR3 length: 15 amino acids. Authors' methods: Amplified reference gene primers provided the basis for estimating nucleated cell counts. Assay used: immunoSEQ multiplex PCR; TCRdb lists only in-frame clones, some missing. V and J calls and clone size are as listed in that table; D and trimming were resolved from the DNA. The sample records some 180,000 clones, approximately 84% being singletons. The receptor comes from a man aged 65 to 79 with active or convalescent COVID-19. The V and J genes are TRBV7-2 and TRBJ1-1; D is unresolved. The sample taken for sequencing was peripheral blood. CDR3 protein: CASSPMRLREGEAFF. The DNA for the CDR3 is TGTGCCAGCAGCCCAATGAGGTTGAGGGAGGGTGAAGCTTTCTTT.